This record concerns one TCR beta chain sequence. Produced via immunoSEQ multiplex PCR; TCRdb's table is partial and in-frame only. The sample carries approximately 440,000 clones, roughly 87% recorded once. These data belong to a study of blood T cell repertoires in COVID-19. V shed 4 bases, J shed 5 bases, and the junction held 2 bases outside the gene matches. This CDR3 has 13 amino acids. The germline gives CDR1 KGHSH, CDR2 LQKENI. The sequencing input was PBMCs or T cells enriched from blood (not recorded which). This rearrangement joins TRBV18 to TRBJ2-5; 9 nucleotides line up with TRBD1. The TCR originated in a woman younger than 30 who had recovered from COVID-19. The CDR3 spells CASSRDRVETQYF. The CDR3 DNA sequence: TGTGCCAGCTCACGGGACAGGGTGGAGACCCAGTACTTC.